Below, one T cell receptor (beta chain) is given with its context. What it recognizes is unknown. V dropped 6 bases and J dropped 8 bases, with 7 bases sitting between them. The CDR3 runs to 11 residues. Germline V gives CDR1 LNHDA, CDR2 SQIVND (reference sequence). The data were taken from a study of T cells in Graves' hyperthyroidism and ophthalmopathy. Study-level results: Most expanded thyroid clonotypes above 0.001 also appeared in blood.

RNA transcripts served as the template for amplifying TCR beta CDR3 regions. Carried out on the TCR CDR3, a first-round RT-PCR used the HTBI primer set. TCRdb analysed the multiplex PCR reads with MiXCR anew, one entry per CDR3 protein. The top ten clones hold approximately 8.6% of a sample with around 280,000 distinct CDR3 sequences, less than 15% of them seen once. Sequenced material: blood. This chain uses TRBV19 with TRBJ1-4; D is uncertain. The sequence came from a woman aged 25 to 39 with Graves' hyperthyroidism that later progressed to Graves' ophthalmopathy. CDR3 coding DNA: TGTGCCAGTAGCAACCTCGAAAAACTGTTTTTT. Translated: CASSNLEKLFF.